This T cell receptor (beta chain) was documented in a study of shared clonotypes between healthy human individuals. Overall study findings and caveats: Sharing across four donors was highest in naive CD4 (roughly 5%) and lowest in memory CD8 (around 0.4%).

Repertoires were generated with immunoSEQ multiplex PCR, while TCRdb's copy carries only in-frame clones and drops some. Here the sample spans a few million clones, 90% to 95% being singletons. Comment on this clone: The antigen remains unidentified.

The CDR3 runs to 14 residues. CDR1 is ENHRY and CDR2 is SYGVKD in the germline V gene. With 6 bases removed from V and 2 bases from J, the gap between germline ends came to 14 bases. Sequenced input: naive CD4+ T cells sorted from blood. Subset specified: CD45RA+ positively selected. The rearrangement links TRBV10-3 to TRBJ2-7, with D perhaps matching TRBD1 or TRBD2 (5 bases each). The TCR was taken from a man between 18 and 29 years old in good health. The DNA for the CDR3 is TGTGCCATCAGGGGGGACGGTAGTCCCTACGAGCAGTACTTC. This encodes CAIRGDGSPYEQYF.